This TCR beta chain was documented in a study of cytomegalovirus exposure and HLA in healthy donors (dated 2017 in TCRdb). Context from the whole study: An earlier analysis of around 600 of the donors reported approximately 290 Gb of sequence data and around 120 million unique TCR beta sequences from 150 million to 200 million T cells. An early release that covered about 600 HLA-typed donors contained approximately 300 gigabases of sequencing data and 85 million to 100 million unique TCR sequences. Of the roughly 400 genotyped donors, 81% fell in the genetic ancestry cluster associated with self-reported Caucasian donors. The study aimed to test whether cataloging public T cell receptors could reveal signatures of past pathogen exposure. The study used immunosequencing to profile the T cell repertoires of approximately 690 subjects and linked those repertoires to cytomegalovirus serostatus. In addition to the first cohort of 650 to 750 subjects, a separate validation cohort of 120 different subjects was used. High-throughput TCR immunosequencing, statistical association of individual TCRs with disease status, and machine learning were combined to predict cytomegalovirus infection status. In a later analysis, previously published TCR beta repertoires from more than 500 donors were re-analyzed and high-resolution HLA genotyping was added so that TCR occurrence patterns could be studied. In the later analysis, no new phenotypic data were used to find candidate immune exposures; instead, reliance was placed on TCR beta sequences and their occurrence across donors. To decide whether each TCR beta V gene segment behaved as functional or pseudogenic, an earlier analysis of approximately 590 of the donors relied on high-throughput TCR beta sequencing. Donor age, sex, ethnicity and CMV serostatus were compiled together with the repertoire data. A later genetic analysis took genome-wide SNP genotypes for about 65% of the 666 donors and used that subset as a discovery cohort. All discovery cohort repertoires had been generated on a single sequencing platform. HLA typing covered class I and class II loci at four-digit resolution. Typing coverage varied by locus: roughly 629-640 donors for A, B, C, DRB1 and DQB1; more than 500 for DQA1; more than 600 for DPA1; roughly 450 for DPB1. A handful of DR-DQ haplotypes were handled as single units for association and clustering because linkage in the cohort was strong. Among about 390 genotyped donors of the cohort, an average of around 240,000 unique TCR beta nucleotide sequences were sequenced per donor, roughly a sixth of them non-productive.

With regard to this clone: The antigen it recognizes is unknown. Base qualities are not provided; no much larger clone lies one nucleotide away.

General findings and caveats noted by the study authors: According to a later analysis, parvovirus B19, influenza, CMV and Epstein-Barr virus appeared linked to several top co-occurrence clusters. According to the authors, the approach could potentially be generalized to other disease states and immunological phenotypes. Seventeen rarely observed V segments, including chromosome 9 orphons, were excluded from the earlier analysis of 550 to 700 of the donors because counts were too low. Compared with the approximately 720-donor mean, donors in an Asian-associated ancestry cluster had fewer N-insertions in productive TCRs, according to a later genetic analysis. Broadly in line with IMGT annotations, most TCR beta V segments showed up in productive rearrangements about 87% or about 30% of the time in an earlier analysis of 587 of the donors. HLA typing was unavailable for some donors at each locus, so association tests used only the typed subset. A later analysis found that HLA-associated TCR beta chains were more clonally expanded and had lower generation probabilities than equally common non-associated chains. Assigning TCR associations to individual alleles was difficult when HLA alleles, especially DR and DQ, strongly co-occurred. In a later analysis, around 17,000 TCR beta sequences were associated with specific HLA alleles at a false discovery rate of 0.05. The sequencing pipeline was judged likely to have produced a cluster of highly shared sequence variants as a technical artifact. Most CMV-associated TCR beta chains appeared to be HLA-restricted in a later analysis, and the HLA associations seemed to be driven largely by CMV exposure. Immune exposure information for the cohort was limited to CMV serostatus. A later analysis found that TCR association rates varied across HLA loci, with DRB1 alleles showing the most associated TCRs and HLA-C alleles the fewest. In vitro tests confirmed that a few of the cytomegalovirus-associated TCR beta chains recognize cytomegalovirus antigens. Cytomegalovirus status was reported to be diagnosed by the classifier with high specificity and sensitivity in both the original and validation cohorts. The 87-base-pair reads could not distinguish some IMGT-functional V segments, including TRBV6-2 and TRBV6-3, so those segments were excluded. An association between a missense DCLRE1C variant and V-gene and J-gene trimming of TCR beta chains was found in a later genetic analysis and replicated in an independent cohort. Linkage disequilibrium might explain the correlated functional status among segregating V segments, but an unknown experimental factor could not be ruled out. A further reported finding was that TCR beta sequences accurately predicted the HLA-A and HLA-B alleles for most subjects in the first cohort. Only TCR beta chains were sequenced in this cohort, and the absence of alpha or paired-chain data limited detectable features. Sequencing depth was assumed to be roughly uniform across donors in the presence/absence analyses, though that assumption may not hold. In the study, about 150 TCR beta chains were listed as associated with cytomegalovirus. Across donors, most TCR sequences were observed very rarely, whereas some public TCRs were present in many individuals.

Libraries were made using the immunoSEQ multiplex PCR assay. A mixture of 60 forward primers for TCR Vbeta segments and 13 reverse primers for TCR Jbeta segments was used in the multiplex PCR. Amplification of the CDR3 region of rearranged TCR beta genes was performed with a multiplex PCR assay on genomic DNA. On the Illumina HiSeq System, the amplified TCR beta libraries were sequenced as 87-base-pair reads. Under the source paper's analysis protocol: In a later analysis, tens of millions of unique TCR beta chains were counted across the 500 to 850 repertoires, and about 9.9 million of these chains were shared by at least two donors. A nearest-neighbor algorithm error-corrected the raw reads and collapsed the reads into unique sequences, merging closely related sequences to remove PCR and sequencing errors. Alignment of CDR3 sequences to IMGT reference sequences was used to assign V, D and J gene segments. For a sequence to be retained, at least a six-nucleotide match to both a V gene segment and a J gene segment was required. Rearrangements were classified as productive when the CDR3 lacked stop codons and remained in frame with V and J, and all other rearrangements were classified as non-productive. CDR3 was defined according to IMGT convention as the region running from the second conserved V-encoded cysteine to the conserved J-encoded phenylalanine. Sequences without an unambiguous match to a single V gene segment were excluded from the earlier analysis of 450 to 750 of the donors. An earlier analysis of about 590 of the donors classified V segments as functional when productive rearrangements were above 56.7% and as segregating when the standard deviation between donors was above 5%. A statistical classification framework was built to diagnose cytomegalovirus status from the catalog of TCR beta chain sequences. In a later analysis, V and J genes were assigned by comparing TCR nucleotide sequences against IMGT/GENE-DB human TR gene sequences. A later analysis assigned CDR3 sequences and most-parsimonious VDJ recombination scenarios with the TCRdist pipeline. In a later analysis, each TCR beta chain was defined by its CDR3 amino acid sequence together with its V-gene family, and reads lacking a unique V-gene family were excluded. As a way to deal with suspected cross-contamination and a sequencing artifact, a later analysis dropped approximately 590 nucleotide sequences that were highly shared and had low generation probability. In a later analysis, a clonal expansion index was calculated for each public chain from normalized within-repertoire ranks of inferred template counts. Generation probabilities in a later analysis came from a VDJ recombination model fitted to out-of-frame rearrangements, and those results were checked against IGoR. In a later analysis, TCR-TCR, TCR-HLA and TCR-CMV co-occurrence was scored with hypergeometric tests, and a repertoire-size bias correction was applied to TCR pairs. A later analysis estimated false discovery rates by permuting HLA or CMV assignments 20 times. In a later analysis, co-occurring TCRs were grouped using DBSCAN, and TCRdist sequence similarity was added for clustering within HLA-allele-positive subsets. Co-occurrence clustering excluded repertoires with fewer than 30,000 or more than 120,000 public chains, plus five with anomalous nucleotide sharing. TCRdb mirrors the immuneACCESS table, restricted to in-frame sequences. Some clones are absent from its copies; in checked studies, under half trace to an unresolved V gene, and the reason for the others is unknown. V and J calls and clone size are given by that table; D and trimming were obtained from the DNA. The sample table lists over 70,000 clones, over 70% of them with a count of one. The ten top clones hold about a fifth of the sample.

The germline V and J ends show losses of 6 bases and 5 bases respectively, and no gene match explains 8 bases of the junction. CDR1 and CDR2 are read off the germline V gene as SQVTM and ANQGSEA. Taken from cysteine to phenylalanine, the CDR3 has 13 residues. The kept DNA is CDR3 alone, 39 bases in frame from the first base. The cohort consisted of hundreds of healthy bone marrow donors. At the time of sampling, all cohort members were nominally healthy, though unrecorded immune exposures were likely present. The donor was CMV seropositive and was included in the group of 250 to 300 seropositive cohort members. Each donor provided a peripheral blood sample, and peripheral blood mononuclear cells were used for TCR beta sequencing. Genomic DNA extraction from the blood cell samples was performed with the Qiagen DNeasy Blood Extraction Kit.

This clonotype was sampled from a man younger than 45 in good health and CMV-seropositive. The sample taken for sequencing was PBMCs. The chain links TRBV29-1 with TRBJ1-2, and 8 junction bases match TRBD1. This receptor has the CDR3 CSVPGGYSYGYTF. In nucleotide form, the sequence is TGCAGCGTCCCAGGGGGCTATAGTTATGGCTACACCTTC.